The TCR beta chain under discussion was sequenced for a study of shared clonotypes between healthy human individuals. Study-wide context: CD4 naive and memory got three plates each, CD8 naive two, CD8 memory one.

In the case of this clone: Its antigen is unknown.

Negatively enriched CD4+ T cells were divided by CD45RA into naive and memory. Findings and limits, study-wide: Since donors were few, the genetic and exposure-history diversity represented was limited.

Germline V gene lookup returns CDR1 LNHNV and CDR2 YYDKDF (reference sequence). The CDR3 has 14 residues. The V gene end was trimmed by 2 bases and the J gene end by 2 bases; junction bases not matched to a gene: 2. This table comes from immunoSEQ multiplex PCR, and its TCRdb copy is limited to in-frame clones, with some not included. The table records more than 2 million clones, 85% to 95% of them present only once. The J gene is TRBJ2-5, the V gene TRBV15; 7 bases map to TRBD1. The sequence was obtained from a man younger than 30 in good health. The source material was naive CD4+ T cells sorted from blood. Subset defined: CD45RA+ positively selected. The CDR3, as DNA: TGTGCCACCAGCAGACGGGACAGACAAGAGACCCAGTACTTC. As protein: CATSRRDRQETQYF.